There are many counts of the clone carrying this T cell receptor beta chain. Antigen unknown. These data are taken from a study of T cells in Graves' hyperthyroidism and ophthalmopathy. Whole-study context: It was at initial diagnosis, before any treatment, that peripheral blood was collected. Findings of the study overall: Blood held most thyroid clonotypes expanded above 0.001 frequency. Ophthalmopathy, which appeared later, was predicted by the model a median 6.5 months before onset.

TCR beta CDR3 regions were amplified from RNA. First-round RT-PCR of the TCR CDR3 relied on the HTBI primer set. TCRdb reanalysed the multiplex PCR reads using MiXCR and keeps one entry per CDR3 protein. The sample contains about 380,000 distinct CDR3 sequences, 13% of which appear only once. Trimming cost V 4 bases and J 1 base, with 11 bases left between them. This CDR3 spans 15 amino acids. Germline CDR1 is LGHDT and CDR2 is YNNKEL (reference sequence). Clinical symptoms, serum thyroxine, TRAb, thyroid ultrasound and orbital computed tomography established diagnosis. Sequencing used blood. The chain uses TRBV3-1 and TRBJ1-5; D may be TRBD1 (5 bases). The TCR comes from a man aged 25 to 45 with Graves' hyperthyroidism that later progressed to Graves' ophthalmopathy. CDR3 in amino acids: CASSLGHESNQPQHF. CDR3 DNA sequence: TGTGCCAGCAGCCTTGGACACGAAAGCAATCAGCCCCAGCATTTT. The full variable domain, in which reference TRBV3-1 and TRBJ1-5 provide the parts outside the CDR3, is DTAVSQTPKYLVTQMGNDKSIKCEQNLGHDTMYWYKQDSKKFLKIMFSYNNKELIINETVPNRFSPKSPDKAHLNLHINSLELGDSAVYFCASSLGHESNQPQHFGDGTRLSIL.